The 32 T cell receptor beta chains in this list originate from one sample, sequenced in a study of T-cell reconstitution after alpha-beta-depleted transplantation in children. Researchers prepared the TCRbeta library using unique molecular identifiers, the study reports. TCRdb analysed the PCR reads with MiXCR anew, one entry per CDR3 protein. The sample records about 370,000 distinct CDR3 sequences, around 21% being singletons. The sample consisted of PBMCs from the stem cell graft donor, taken from the stem cell graft. Every receptor here comes from a human donor who donated a stem cell graft to a child with acute myeloid leukemia.

This clonotype was found a few times. The rearrangement joins TRBV28 to TRBJ2-1; 8 positions agree with TRBD1. Germline-derived CDR1 and CDR2 are MDHEN and SYDVKM. V lost 3 bases, J lost 7 bases, and 5 bases stayed unmatched. This CDR3 contains 14 residues. The CDR3 DNA reads as TGTGCCAGCAGTTTGCAGGGGGCGTGGAATGAGCAGTTCTTC. It is translated as CASSLQGAWNEQFF.

This clonotype was seen repeatedly, ten times or more. The rearrangement uses TRBV29-1 and TRBJ1-2, with D possibly being TRBD1 (5 bases). Germline V gene data show CDR1 as SQVTM and CDR2 as ANQGSEA. V was cut by 3 bases and J by 6 bases, with 8 bases left in between. The CDR3 sequence is 11 residues long. The CDR3 DNA is TGCAGCGTTGACAGGGAAGATGGCTACACCTTC. Amino acids: CSVDREDGYTF.

This clonotype was seen only a few times. The chain joins TRBV5-6 to TRBJ2-7, with D unresolved. The ends were cut back, 3 bases at V and 6 bases at J, with 13 bases in the middle. Germline-derived CDR1 and CDR2 are SGHDT and YYEEEE. The CDR3 extends over 13 amino acids. The CDR3 DNA sequence: TGTGCCAGCAGCTCGAGGAGTCTAGGCGAGCAGTACTTC. Translating it yields CASSSRSLGEQYF.

This clonotype was found a few times. The genes are TRBV11-2 and TRBJ2-7, with D possibly called TRBD1 or TRBD2 (5 bases each). CDR1 is SGHAT and CDR2 is FQNNGV in the germline V gene. This CDR3 has 18 amino acids. V shed 3 bases and J shed 3 bases, with 24 bases lying between them. CDR3 sequence: CASSLMGTGYTMVYEQYF. The CDR3 nucleotides are TGTGCCAGCAGCTTGATGGGGACGGGCTACACGATGGTCTACGAGCAGTACTTC.

This clonotype was detected many times. CDR3 coding DNA: TGTGCCAGCTCACCCAATAGCGAGCAGTACTTC. Translated: CASSPNSEQYF. The chain couples TRBV18 to TRBJ2-7, with D unclear. The length of the CDR3 is 11 residues. The V and J ends lost 3 bases and 6 bases respectively, with 6 bases between them. CDR1 is KGHSH and CDR2 is LQKENI in the germline V gene.

This clonotype was recorded many times. The chain is built from TRBV20-1 and TRBJ2-1, with D possibly being TRBD1 (6 bases). Germline V gene lookup returns CDR1 DFQATT and CDR2 SNEGSKA (reference sequence). Trimming removed 2 bases at V and 0 bases at J, with 11 bases between. CDR3 size: 15 residues. CDR3 DNA sequence: TGCAGTGCTAGACCCAGGGGCGGCTCCTACAATGAGCAGTTCTTC. Protein product: CSARPRGGSYNEQFF.

This clonotype appeared many times. The chain joins TRBV20-1 to TRBJ2-1; D remains ambiguous. The V gene lost 3 bases and the J gene lost 6 bases, with 15 bases spanning the gap. Germline CDR1 reads DFQATT; CDR2 reads SNEGSKA (reference sequence). CDR3 length: 14 residues. The CDR3, as DNA: TGCAGTGCTAGTCTTTTACAGCAGACCAATGAGCAGTTCTTC. Translation: CSASLLQQTNEQFF.

This clonotype has just a few counts. The J gene is TRBJ2-7, the V gene TRBV4-2; D might be TRBD1 (5 bases). Germline V CDR1 and CDR2: LGHNA, YNFKEQ. V was clipped by 4 bases and J by 3 bases, with 13 bases between them. The CDR3 contains 14 residues. CDR3: CASSRDLGRYEQYF. CDR3 nucleotides: TGTGCCAGCAGCCGAGACTTGGGGCGCTACGAGCAGTACTTC.

This chain joins TRBV6-2 or TRBV6-3 and TRBJ1-1; a possible D gene is TRBD1 (6 bases). From germline, CDR1 is MNHEY and CDR2 SVGEGT. This CDR3 has 14 residues. The germline V and J ends were trimmed by 5 bases and 1 base, with 11 bases remaining between them. CDR3 DNA: TGTGCCAGCAGTAAACAGGGCCCGAACACTGAAGCTTTCTTT. Amino acids: CASSKQGPNTEAFF.

The chain links TRBV14 to TRBJ2-1; D uncertain. This CDR3 contains 12 residues. CDR1 is SGHDN and CDR2 is FVKESK in the germline V gene. Trimming pared 1 base from V and 10 bases from J, leaving 8 bases between. The CDR3 loop is CASSQAKGEQFF. The CDR3 DNA sequence: TGTGCCAGCAGCCAAGCAAAGGGCGAGCAGTTCTTC.

This clonotype was detected only a few times. The chain carries TRBV29-1 and TRBJ2-5; TRBD2 matches at 9 bases. Per germline, CDR1 SQVTM and CDR2 ANQGSEA. This CDR3 contains 14 residues. Germline trimming cut 4 bases from V and 2 bases from J; bases unmatched to any gene: 5. The CDR3 loop is CSVAPSGTQETQYF. The CDR3 nucleotides read TGCAGCGTTGCCCCTAGCGGGACGCAAGAGACCCAGTACTTC.

This clonotype has only a few counts. V and J are TRBV12-3 or TRBV12-4 and TRBJ1-2; D is perhaps TRBD1 (5 bases). V lost 4 bases to trimming and J lost 5 bases, with 8 bases between them. This CDR3 has 12 residues. The CDR3 bases are TGTGCCAGCAGTTACAGGCTGTATGGCTACACCTTC. Residues: CASSYRLYGYTF.

This clonotype was counted between two and nine times. The chain is built from TRBV12-3 or TRBV12-4 and TRBJ1-2; TRBD1 agrees at 7 bases. The CDR3 is 14 residues long. V lost 6 bases to trimming and J lost 3 bases; unmatched junction nucleotides: 7. The CDR3 sequence is CASRPSGQYYGYTF. The DNA for the CDR3 is TGTGCCAGCAGACCCTCGGGACAGTACTATGGCTACACCTTC.

The V and J genes are TRBV20-1 and TRBJ2-3; D unclear. CDR1 and CDR2 (germline): DFQATT, SNEGSKA (reference sequence). V was cut by 6 bases and J by 3 bases, with 10 bases left in between. The CDR3 loop spans 12 amino acids. CDR3 sequence reads: CSALDETDTQYF. The DNA of the CDR3 is TGCAGTGCACTGGACGAGACAGATACGCAGTATTTT.

This clonotype has just a few counts. The genes are TRBV4-2 and TRBJ1-2; D gene unclear. CDR1 and CDR2 (germline): LGHNA, YNFKEQ. V was shortened by 0 bases and J by 4 bases, with 9 bases between the two germline ends. This CDR3 is built from 14 residues. Here the CDR3 reads CASSQDPASYGYTF. In nucleotides, the CDR3 is TGTGCCAGCAGCCAAGATCCAGCATCCTATGGCTACACCTTC.

V and J are TRBV4-1 and TRBJ2-2; 10 nucleotides agree with TRBD1. With V trimmed by 3 bases and J by 6 bases, 4 bases remained unmatched. CDR3 length: 15 amino acids. CDR1 MGHRA and CDR2 YSYEKL come from the germline V gene. For the CDR3, the DNA is TGCGCCAGCAGCCAGGGGGACAGGGGTTCCGGGGAGCTGTTTTTT. Protein sequence: CASSQGDRGSGELFF.

This chain uses TRBV20-1 with TRBJ2-1, with D possibly matching TRBD2 (6 bases). The CDR3 is 13 residues long. Trimming took 4 bases from V and 7 from J, leaving 14 bases between them. Per germline, CDR1 DFQATT and CDR2 SNEGSKA (reference sequence). CDR3 loop: CSATTDGGNEQFF. In DNA, the CDR3 is TGCAGTGCTACAACGGATGGGGGGAATGAGCAGTTCTTC.

At least ten counts were recorded for this clonotype. The V and J genes are TRBV4-1 and TRBJ2-7; D unclear. Per the germline V gene, CDR1 is MGHRA and CDR2 is YSYEKL. V shed 2 bases and J shed 6 bases, with 11 bases lying between them. The CDR3 consists of 13 residues. The CDR3 protein is CASSQMPPIEQYF. The CDR3 DNA follows: TGCGCCAGCAGCCAAATGCCTCCCATCGAGCAGTACTTC.

The chain carries TRBV12-3 or TRBV12-4 and TRBJ1-2, with 7 bases matching TRBD1. The CDR3 runs to 13 residues. V lost 5 bases, J lost 9 bases, and 9 bases stayed unmatched. For the CDR3, the DNA is TGTGCCAGCAGTGACAGGGCCCTGGTTAGCTACACCTTC. It translates to CASSDRALVSYTF.

This clonotype showed up just a few times. V is TRBV20-1 and J is TRBJ2-1, with 7 bases matching TRBD1. The germline V gene has CDR1 DFQATT and CDR2 SNEGSKA (reference sequence). The CDR3 loop spans 14 amino acids. The ends lost 7 bases at V and 0 bases at J; junction bases unmatched: 6. CDR3 nucleotide sequence: TGCAGTGTTCAGACAGGGAGCTCCTACAATGAGCAGTTCTTC. This encodes CSVQTGSSYNEQFF.

The J gene is TRBJ1-2, the V gene TRBV16; D is unclear. Trimming stripped 6 bases from V and 0 bases from J, with 14 bases between. CDR3 length: 15 residues. Germline CDR1 reads KGHSY; CDR2 reads FQNENV. The CDR3: CASSQNSPANYGYTF. DNA of the CDR3: TGTGCCAGCAGTCAGAACAGTCCAGCTAACTATGGCTACACCTTC.

This clonotype was seen more than once but under ten times. The V call is TRBV5-1, the J call TRBJ2-5, with D perhaps matching TRBD2 (5 bases). The V end lost 0 bases, the J end lost 7 bases, and 10 bases lay between the germline ends. CDR3 length: 13 amino acids. The V gene's germline CDR1 is SGHRS and CDR2 YFSETQ. The CDR3 coding sequence is TGCGCCAGCAGCTTGGTGGTAGAGGGGACCCAGTACTTC. Translating it yields CASSLVVEGTQYF.

This clonotype was counted at least ten times. The CDR3 is CSAKLAEAYEQYF. In DNA form, the CDR3 reads TGCAGTGCTAAACTAGCGGAAGCCTACGAGCAGTACTTC. V is TRBV20-1 and J is TRBJ2-7, with 8 bases lining up with TRBD2. CDR3 length: 13 residues. The J segment lost 2 bases and the V segment lost 4 bases, leaving 4 bases of the junction unmatched. Per germline, CDR1 DFQATT and CDR2 SNEGSKA (reference sequence).

This clonotype was seen at least ten times. The rearrangement joins TRBV27 to TRBJ1-5; D is perhaps TRBD1 (6 bases). CDR3 length equals 15 residues. V was shortened by 0 bases and J by 12 bases, with 18 bases between the two germline ends. CDR1 and CDR2 (germline): MNHEY, SMNVEV (reference sequence). CDR3 in amino acids: CASSLSTGPASVQHF. The CDR3 nucleotides read TGTGCCAGCAGTTTATCAACAGGGCCTGCATCGGTCCAGCATTTT.

The chain employs TRBV5-6 and TRBJ2-7; D is perhaps TRBD1 (8 bases). Germline V gene data show CDR1 as SGHDT and CDR2 as YYEEEE. The CDR3 extends over 15 amino acids. V was trimmed by 4 bases and J by 4 bases, leaving 18 bases between them. CDR3 sequence reads: CASSEPTGEGYEQYF. The CDR3 bases are TGTGCCAGCAGCGAACCGACAGGGGAGGGTTACGAGCAGTACTTC.

The V gene is TRBV12-3 or TRBV12-4, the J gene TRBJ1-5; D gene uncertain. The CDR3 is 16 residues long. V shed 1 base and J shed 2 bases, with 12 bases lying between them. The CDR3 protein is CASSLGLAGRNQPQHF. The CDR3 DNA follows: TGTGCCAGCAGTTTAGGGTTGGCAGGCCGCAATCAGCCCCAGCATTTT.

This clonotype was detected a few times. The CDR3 region is CASDLRSGNTIYF. For the CDR3, the DNA is TGTGCCAGCGACCTCCGCTCTGGAAACACCATATATTTT. The chain links TRBV12-3 or TRBV12-4 to TRBJ1-3; D gene uncertain. V was cut by 8 bases and J by 0 bases, with 8 bases left in between. CDR3 size: 13 residues.

This clonotype was seen repeatedly, ten times or more. V usage is TRBV28 and J usage is TRBJ2-1, with 7 bases that match TRBD2. Germline lookup yields CDR1 MDHEN and CDR2 SYDVKM. Trimming took 3 bases from V and 7 from J; bases not matched to a gene: 12. This CDR3 has 16 residues. CDR3 nucleotides: TGTGCCAGCAGTTTGCTAGAGGCGGGAGTTGAAAATGAGCAGTTCTTC. This sequence encodes CASSLLEAGVENEQFF.

The CDR3 sequence is CATSDFGTGTYNEQFF. In DNA form, the CDR3 reads TGTGCCACCAGTGATTTCGGGACAGGGACCTACAATGAGCAGTTCTTC. V usage is TRBV24-1 and J usage is TRBJ2-1, with 9 nucleotides matching TRBD1. The CDR3 runs to 16 residues. Unmatched junction bases numbered 2, after V lost 1 base and J lost 2 bases. Per the germline V gene, CDR1 is KGHDR and CDR2 is SFDVKD.

This clonotype has a handful of counts. The V gene is TRBV28, the J gene TRBJ2-1; 11 positions match TRBD2. This CDR3 spans 15 amino acids. V lost 8 bases to trimming and J lost 5 bases; unmatched junction nucleotides: 8. Germline loops: CDR1 MDHEN, CDR2 SYDVKM. CDR3 amino acids: CASPSGTSGNNEQFF. In nucleotides, the CDR3 is TGTGCCAGCCCTTCAGGGACTAGCGGTAACAATGAGCAGTTCTTC.

This clonotype was seen just once. This chain connects TRBV4-3 to TRBJ1-1, with TRBD1 matching over 8 bases. The CDR3 runs to 14 residues. Germline trimming cut 4 bases from V and 9 bases from J; bases unmatched to any gene: 10. Looked up from germline, CDR1 is LGHNA and CDR2 is YSLEER. Here the CDR3 DNA reads TGCGCCAGCAGCCTCTCGACAGGGGAAAAGAAAGCTTTCTTT. This sequence encodes CASSLSTGEKKAFF.

A few counts support this clonotype. The chain uses TRBV7-9 and TRBJ1-2, with D unclear. The CDR3 length is 13 residues. The V gene lost 4 bases and the J gene lost 4 bases, with 10 bases spanning the gap. Germline assignment: CDR1 SEHNR and CDR2 FQNEAQ (reference sequence). CDR3 sequence (DNA): TGTGCCAGCAGCTCAGCCCGGATCTATGGCTACACCTTC. Encoded protein: CASSSARIYGYTF.